A single sample is the source of the 14 T cell receptor beta chains below, sequenced in a study of blood T cell repertoires in COVID-19. Sequenced by immunoSEQ multiplex PCR; TCRdb stores in-frame clones only, minus some. The sample carries roughly 89,000 clones, 80% recorded once. The sequenced sample consisted of peripheral blood. The receptors derive from a woman between 65 and 79 years old with acute or convalescent COVID-19.

This clone was detected once. The chain is built from TRBV30 and TRBJ1-1, with D perhaps matching TRBD1 (5 bases). The CDR3 is 13 amino acids. The germline CDR1 and CDR2 sequences are GTSNPN and SVGIG (reference sequence). Trimming removed 1 base at V and 1 base at J, with 7 bases between. CDR3 nucleotide sequence: TGTGCCTGGAGTGGTACAGGGAACACTGAAGCTTTCTTT. It is translated as CAWSGTGNTEAFF.

V gene TRBV7-9 combines with J gene TRBJ1-1; 7 bases line up with TRBD1. J lost 11 bases, V lost 1 base, and 13 bases had no gene match. Germline CDR1 reads SEHNR; CDR2 reads FQNEAQ (reference sequence). CDR3 length: 15 amino acids. The CDR3 coding sequence is TGTGCCAGCAGCTTAGAGGGGGCAGCAGGGGGAAGGGCTTTCTTT. Protein sequence: CASSLEGAAGGRAFF.

J is TRBJ2-2 and V is TRBV9; 7 bases match TRBD2. Germline-derived CDR1 and CDR2 are SGDLS and YYNGEE. V trimming: 4 bases; J trimming: 1 base; junction bases outside the gene matches: 7. This CDR3 comprises 16 residues. CDR3 sequence reads: CASSPRLALNTGELFF. CDR3 sequence (DNA): TGTGCCAGCAGCCCCCGACTAGCACTGAACACCGGGGAGCTGTTTTTT.

The V and J genes are TRBV5-6 and TRBJ1-4; D is ambiguous. The CDR3 consists of 15 residues. Per germline, CDR1 SGHDT and CDR2 YYEEEE. With 3 bases removed from V and 0 bases from J, the gap between germline ends came to 9 bases. CDR3 coding DNA: TGTGCCAGCAGCTACTCACCGACAACTAATGAAAAACTGTTTTTT. Translated, it gives CASSYSPTTNEKLFF.

As to this clone: At one end the junction does not follow the germline gene, possibly because of a read error. V gene TRBV13 combines with J gene TRBJ1-3; D is possibly TRBD1 (5 bases). This CDR3 comprises 14 residues. Germline-derived CDR1 and CDR2 are PRHDT and FYEKMQ (reference sequence). CDR3 region: CASSLDSAGNTIYF. The CDR3 DNA sequence: TGTGCCAGCAGTTTAGACAGTGCTGGAAACACCATATATTTT.

This clone was detected once. This chain uses TRBV7-9 with TRBJ2-3, with TRBD2 identical over 8 bases. The CDR3 runs 15 residues. Germline values: CDR1 SEHNR, CDR2 FQNEAQ (reference sequence). Trimming removed 5 bases from V and 4 bases from J; junction bases left unmatched: 8. The CDR3 DNA is TGTGCCAGCAGCCTCGGACTAGCTTGGGCAGATACGCAGTATTTT. Protein: CASSLGLAWADTQYF.

The V gene is TRBV2, the J gene TRBJ1-4; D possibly corresponds to TRBD1 (6 bases). Trimming removed 7 bases at V and 4 bases at J, with 13 bases between. CDR1 and CDR2 from the germline V gene are SNHLY and FYNNEI. CDR3 size: 14 residues. The CDR3, as DNA: TGTGCCAGCAAAGGGGGACGGAGTAATGAAAAACTGTTTTTT. This sequence encodes CASKGGRSNEKLFF.

This rearrangement joins TRBV28 to TRBJ1-6; TRBD1 matches at 9 bases. V gave up 6 bases and J gave up 10 bases; unmatched junction bases: 10. The germline V gene encodes CDR1 MDHEN and CDR2 SYDVKM. The CDR3 loop spans 15 amino acids. The CDR3 reads CASSGSGTGQSPLHF. The CDR3 coding sequence is TGTGCCAGCAGCGGTTCCGGGACAGGGCAATCACCCCTCCACTTT. Full variable domain (remainder filled in from reference TRBV28 and TRBJ1-6): DVKVTQSSRYLVKRTGEKVFLECVQDMDHENMFWYRQDPGLGLRLIYFSYDVKMKEKGDIPEGYSVSREKKERFSLILESASTNQTSMYLCASSGSGTGQSPLHFGNGTRLTVT.

This chain uses TRBV2 with TRBJ1-2; D is unclear. Between the trimmed V and J ends, which lost 1 base and 2 bases, there was a span of 8 bases. Germline V gives CDR1 SNHLY, CDR2 FYNNEI. The CDR3 consists of 14 residues. Written as DNA, the CDR3 is TGTGCCAGCAGTGAAGTGCGGGGAAACTATGGCTACACCTTC. It yields the protein CASSEVRGNYGYTF.

This chain uses TRBV6-5 with TRBJ1-1; TRBD1 matches 7 bases. CDR1 is MNHEY and CDR2 is SVGAGI in the germline V gene. This CDR3 is built from 14 residues. V gave up 6 bases and J gave up 1 base; unmatched junction bases: 5. This CDR3 is CASRDQGENTEAFF. The CDR3 DNA reads as TGTGCCAGCAGAGATCAGGGGGAGAACACTGAAGCTTTCTTT.

The V call is TRBV2, the J call TRBJ1-2, with D possibly being TRBD1 (5 bases). This CDR3 comprises 13 residues. Germline lookup yields CDR1 SNHLY and CDR2 FYNNEI. V lost 7 bases and J 6 bases, leaving 15 bases between the germline ends. CDR3 nucleotides: TGTGCCAGCACGGGGGGTTTTAGCGATGGCTACACCTTC. Amino acids: CASTGGFSDGYTF.

This rearrangement joins TRBV19 to TRBJ1-4, with D hard to call. The germline CDR1 and CDR2 sequences are LNHDA and SQIVND (reference sequence). The CDR3 sequence is 14 residues long. Between the trimmed V and J ends, which lost 3 bases and 3 bases, there was a span of 8 bases. CDR3 amino acids: CASSMGQPNEKLFF. The CDR3 DNA sequence: TGTGCCAGTAGTATGGGCCAGCCTAATGAAAAACTGTTTTTT.

This clone came up a few times. The V and J genes are TRBV2 and TRBJ1-5; D is undetermined. Looked up from germline, CDR1 is SNHLY and CDR2 is FYNNEI. The CDR3 spans 14 residues. V lost 1 base, J lost 2 bases, and 6 bases lay in between. CDR3 sequence reads: CASSEGAGNQPQHF. DNA of the CDR3: TGTGCCAGCAGTGAAGGGGCTGGCAATCAGCCCCAGCATTTT.

For this clone: Within the sample, other DNA sequences also encode this same CDR3. The gene calls are TRBV4-2 and TRBJ2-7, with D hard to call. The CDR3 totals 14 residues. V was clipped by 1 base and J by 0 bases, with 7 bases between them. Germline values: CDR1 LGHNA, CDR2 YNFKEQ. CDR3 DNA: TGTGCCAGCAGCCAAGTGCGAGGCTCCTACGAGCAGTACTTC. Translating it yields CASSQVRGSYEQYF.